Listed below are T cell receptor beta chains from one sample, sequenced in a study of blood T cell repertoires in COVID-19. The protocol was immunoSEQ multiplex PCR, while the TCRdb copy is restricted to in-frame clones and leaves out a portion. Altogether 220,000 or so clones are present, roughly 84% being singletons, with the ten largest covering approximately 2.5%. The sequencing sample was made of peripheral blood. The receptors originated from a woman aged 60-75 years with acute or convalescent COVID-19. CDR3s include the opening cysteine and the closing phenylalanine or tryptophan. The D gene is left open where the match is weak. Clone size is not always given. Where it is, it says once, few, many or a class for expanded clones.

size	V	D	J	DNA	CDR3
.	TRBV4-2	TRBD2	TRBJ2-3	TGTGCCAGCAGCCCACTTAGCGGGGGGGCCGGTGCAGATACGCAGTATTTT	CASSPLSGGAGADTQYF
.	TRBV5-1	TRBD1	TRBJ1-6	TGCGCCAGCAGCTTTACCCCGGACAGGCTTAATTCACCCCTCCACTTT	CASSFTPDRLNSPLHF
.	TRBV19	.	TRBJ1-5	TGTGCCAGTAGTGCAGGACGCAGGGATCAGCCCCAGCATTTT	CASSAGRRDQPQHF
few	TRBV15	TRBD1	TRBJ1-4	TGTGCCACCACCAGAGGACAGGGGACGTCAGGGGCTGAAAAACTGTTTTTT	CATTRGQGTSGAEKLFF
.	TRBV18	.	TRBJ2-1	TGTGCCAGCTCACCCTCCTCGGGAGGGACAGGGTGGTTCTTC	CASSPSSGGTGWFF
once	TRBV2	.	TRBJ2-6	TGTGCCAGCACGAGGTTCTCTGGGGCCAACGTCCTGACTTTC	CASTRFSGANVLTF
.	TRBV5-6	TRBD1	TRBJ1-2	TGTGCCAGCAGCTTGAACGACAGGGGCAATAACTATGGCTACACCTTC	CASSLNDRGNNYGYTF
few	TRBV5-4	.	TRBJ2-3	TGTGCCAGCAGCAGATCTCTTGATATAGTCACAGATACGCAGTATTTT	CASSRSLDIVTDTQYF
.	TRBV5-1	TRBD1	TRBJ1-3	TGCGCCAGCAGCCCCGGGACAGCTGGAAACACCATATATTTT	CASSPGTAGNTIYF
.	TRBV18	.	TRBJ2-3	TGTGCCAGCTCACCGGCTATATTTGCCCGACATAGCACAGATACGCAGTATTTT	CASSPAIFARHSTDTQYF
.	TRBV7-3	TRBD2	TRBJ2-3	TGTGCCAGCAGCTCCACCGCGGGGGGAATCACAGATACGCAGTATTTT	CASSSTAGGITDTQYF
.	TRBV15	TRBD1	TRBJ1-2	TGTGCCACCAGCAGAGGACAGGGGGGTTCCTTTGGCTACACCTTC	CATSRGQGGSFGYTF
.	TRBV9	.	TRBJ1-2	TGTGCCAGCAGCGTAGCCGCGGTAGGGGGAAATGGCTACACCTTC	CASSVAAVGGNGYTF
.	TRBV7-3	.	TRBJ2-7	TGTGCCAGCAGCATCACAGGAAGCTCCTACGAGCAGTACTTC	CASSITGSSYEQYF
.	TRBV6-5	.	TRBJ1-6	TGTGCCAGCAGTTACTCGGGACAAAGTTCACCCCTCCACTTT	CASSYSGQSSPLHF
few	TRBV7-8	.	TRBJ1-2	TGTGCCAGCAGCTGGGGGGGAAACTATGGCTACACCTTC	CASSWGGNYGYTF
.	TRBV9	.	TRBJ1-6	TGTGCCAGCAGCGGGCCTAATTCACCCCTCCACTTT	CASSGPNSPLHF
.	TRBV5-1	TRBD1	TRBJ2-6	TGCGCCAGCAGCTTGGGGGGACAGGGTATAGCTGGGGCCAACGTCCTGACTTTC	CASSLGGQGIAGANVLTF
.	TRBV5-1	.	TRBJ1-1	TGCGCCAGCAGCCGAAGCGGCCACACTGAAGCTTTCTTT	CASSRSGHTEAFF
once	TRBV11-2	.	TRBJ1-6	TGTGCCAGCAGCTACAGCGGTGCCAGGGGTTATAATTCACCCCTCCACTTT	CASSYSGARGYNSPLHF
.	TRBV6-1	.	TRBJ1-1	TGTGCCAGCAGAAAAGGGGAATTGGGGATTGAAGCTTTCTTT	CASRKGELGIEAFF
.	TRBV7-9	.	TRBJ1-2	TGTGCCAGCAGCTTAAGGACAGCTACGAAATATGGCTACACCTTC	CASSLRTATKYGYTF
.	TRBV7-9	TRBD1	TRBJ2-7	TGTGCCAGCAGCAAGGGGACAGGGCCCTACGAGCAGTACTTC	CASSKGTGPYEQYF
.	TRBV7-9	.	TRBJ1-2	TGTGCCAGCAGCTTAGCCCTCGGGTTCTACACCTTC	CASSLALGFYTF
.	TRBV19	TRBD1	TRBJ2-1	TGTGCCAGTAGTTTCGGGACAGGGGGCTATGAGCAGTTCTTC	CASSFGTGGYEQFF